This T cell receptor (beta chain) comes out of a study of T cells in localized non-small cell lung cancer. This clone is deemed large. V dropped 10 bases and J dropped 0; count of bases not matched to a gene: 8. Germline CDR1 reads MNHGY; CDR2 reads SAAAGT. The CDR3 is made up of 15 amino acids. Some clones are missing from TCRdb's copy, which holds only in-frame ones; the method was immunoSEQ multiplex PCR. This sample has more than 900 clones, with approximately 20% found just once. The source was normal lung tissue next to the tumor, collected before any cancer treatment. The clonotype originates from a woman aged 40 to 75 with stage I lung adenocarcinoma. The chain joins TRBV6-8 to TRBJ2-7; TRBD1 agrees at 11 bases. Here the CDR3 reads CATDRGQLSSYEQYF. In nucleotides, the CDR3 is TGTGCCACGGACAGGGGGCAACTAAGCTCCTACGAGCAGTACTTC.